The next 25 T cell receptor beta chains were all read from a single sample in a study of CD8 T cells in Susac syndrome. After extraction with the RNeasy kit, roughly 0.5 to 1 ug of the RNA was reverse transcribed using random hexamers. TCRdb fed the immunoSEQ multiplex PCR reads into MiXCR, producing one record per CDR3 protein. This sample has 150,000 or so distinct CDR3 sequences, with 94% found just once. The sequencing input was CD8+ T cells from PBMCs. The receptors come from a human donor with multiple sclerosis.

The V and J genes are TRBV27 and TRBJ2-7, with 8 bases aligning to TRBD1. The V segment lost 6 bases and the J segment 3 bases; nucleotides outside the gene matches: 10. The CDR3 has 15 residues. Germline lookup yields CDR1 MNHEY and CDR2 SMNVEV (reference sequence). In nucleotides, the CDR3 is TGTGCCAGCAGCGCCCGGGACAGGCGACTCTACGAGCAGTACTTC. Its protein is CASSARDRRLYEQYF.

The chain recombines TRBV20-1 with TRBJ2-7, with 11 bases fitting TRBD1. V was clipped by 2 bases and J by 2 bases; unmatched bases: 11. The CDR3 covers 17 residues. Germline V lookup: CDR1 DFQATT, CDR2 SNEGSKA (reference sequence). CDR3 in amino acids: CSARQDTGQGVPYEQYF. The CDR3, as DNA: TGCAGTGCTAGACAAGACACGGGACAGGGGGTTCCCTACGAGCAGTACTTC.

This chain uses TRBV15 with TRBJ2-6; D is unresolved. The CDR3 covers 15 residues. Germline V gene sequence: CDR1 LNHNV, CDR2 YYDKDF (reference sequence). Deletions cut 6 bases from V and 0 bases from J, with 9 bases between. CDR3: CATRVEISGANVLTF. The CDR3, as DNA: TGTGCCACCAGAGTCGAGATCTCTGGGGCCAACGTCCTGACTTTC.

This clonotype has only one observation. This chain connects TRBV13 to TRBJ2-1; D ambiguous. Germline loops: CDR1 PRHDT, CDR2 FYEKMQ (reference sequence). CDR3 length: 11 amino acids. With 5 bases removed from V and 5 bases from J, the gap between germline ends came to 4 bases. The CDR3 DNA reads as TGTGCCAGCAGCCAAAACAATGAGCAGTTCTTC. Its translation is CASSQNNEQFF.

The genes are TRBV18 and TRBJ1-2; D not certain. The V gene lost 6 bases and the J gene lost 4 bases, with 12 bases spanning the gap. The CDR3 is made up of 13 amino acids. Germline lookup yields CDR1 KGHSH and CDR2 LQKENI. CDR3 in DNA: TGTGCCAGCTCTCCAGGAGGTGTCTATGGCTACACCTTC. This encodes CASSPGGVYGYTF.

V gene TRBV7-9 combines with J gene TRBJ1-1, with a weak D call TRBD1 (6 bases). The CDR3 runs to 14 residues. Germline CDR1 SEHNR, CDR2 FQNEAQ (reference sequence). Between the trimmed V and J ends, which lost 5 bases and 7 bases, there was a span of 17 bases. CDR3 nucleotides: TGTGCCAGCAGCCCTCCCGGGGGGCAGAATGAAGCTTTCTTT. Amino acid sequence: CASSPPGGQNEAFF.

The V call is TRBV5-1, the J call TRBJ1-2; the match to TRBD1 covers 12 bases. Germline V gene sequence: CDR1 SGHRS, CDR2 YFSETQ. The CDR3 has 17 amino acids. V dropped 3 bases and J dropped 4; count of bases not matched to a gene: 10. The CDR3 DNA is TGCGCCAGCAGCTCCCGGGACAGGGGGCCTCTTGGCTATGGCTACACCTTC. Translated, it gives CASSSRDRGPLGYGYTF.

This clonotype came up once. The rearrangement joins TRBV30 to TRBJ1-6, with a weak D call TRBD1 (6 bases). Trimming removed 3 bases at V and 8 bases at J, with 14 bases between. From germline, CDR1 is GTSNPN and CDR2 SVGIG (reference sequence). The CDR3 has 14 amino acids. CDR3 DNA: TGTGCCTGGAGCGAGACAGGAAACTATTCACCCCTCCACTTT. The encoded protein is CAWSETGNYSPLHF.

The chain is built from TRBV6-1 and TRBJ2-5, with 10 bases lining up with TRBD1. This CDR3 region has 17 residues. Trimming removed 6 bases from V and 4 bases from J; junction bases left unmatched: 14. CDR1 and CDR2 from the germline V gene are MNHNS and SASEGT. In nucleotides, the CDR3 is TGTGCCAGCAGCAAAGACCGGGACAGGGGACGGGGAGAGACCCAGTACTTC. It codes for CASSKDRDRGRGETQYF.

The chain recombines TRBV25-1 with TRBJ2-4; 7 bases map to TRBD1. This CDR3 spans 16 amino acids. J gave up 4 bases and V 4 bases, and 10 bases lay outside the gene matches. The germline V gene encodes CDR1 MGHDK and CDR2 SYGVNS. CDR3 residues: CASSGRQGVTKNIQYF. The CDR3 DNA reads TGTGCCAGCAGTGGTCGACAGGGAGTGACTAAAAACATTCAGTACTTC.

This clonotype occurred once. The chain recombines TRBV30 with TRBJ2-7, with 9 bases identical to TRBD1. With V trimmed by 3 bases and J by 5 bases, 2 bases remained unmatched. CDR3 length: 12 residues. Germline CDR1 GTSNPN, CDR2 SVGIG (reference sequence). DNA for the CDR3: TGTGCCTGGAGCAGGGACAGGGACGAGCAGTACTTC. Protein: CAWSRDRDEQYF.

V gene TRBV28 combines with J gene TRBJ2-2, with 7 bases that match TRBD1. Germline V gene sequence: CDR1 MDHEN, CDR2 SYDVKM. CDR3 length equals 10 residues. V lost 11 bases, J lost 7 bases, and 1 base stayed unmatched. The CDR3 protein is CASGGGELFF. As DNA, the CDR3 is TGTGCCTCAGGGGGCGGGGAGCTGTTTTTT.

The V gene is TRBV5-8, the J gene TRBJ1-1, with D uncertain. The germline CDR1 and CDR2 sequences are SGHTS and YDEGEE. This CDR3 contains 13 residues. The CDR3 nucleotides read TGTGCAGACCTTGCTGCTGCGAGCACTGAAGCTTTCTTT. Its translation is CADLAAASTEAFF.

This chain joins TRBV12-3 or TRBV12-4 and TRBJ1-1; D is possibly TRBD1 (5 bases). CDR3 length: 11 amino acids. The germline V and J ends were trimmed by 6 bases and 7 bases, with 9 bases remaining between them. The DNA of the CDR3 is TGTGCCAGCAGCTCCACAGGTGAAGCTTTCTTT. It specifies CASSSTGEAFF.

The CDR3 sequence is CSAPSGTGPYEQYF. DNA for the CDR3: TGCAGTGCTCCGAGCGGGACAGGACCCTACGAGCAGTACTTC. The chain joins TRBV20-1 to TRBJ2-7; a weak D match, TRBD1 (8 bases). Per the germline V gene, CDR1 is DFQATT and CDR2 is SNEGSKA (reference sequence). There are 14 residues in the CDR3. Trimming took 5 bases from V and 2 from J, leaving 16 bases between them.

The chain joins TRBV13 to TRBJ1-1; the D gene is possibly TRBD1 (6 bases). V was cut by 5 bases and J by 4 bases, with 11 bases left in between. The CDR3 loop spans 13 amino acids. The V gene's germline CDR1 is PRHDT and CDR2 FYEKMQ (reference sequence). CDR3 coding DNA: TGTGCCAGCAGCCCGCCAGGGGCCACTGAAGCTTTCTTT. Residues: CASSPPGATEAFF. Full variable domain (outside the CDR3, taken from reference TRBV13 and TRBJ1-1): AAGVIQSPRHLIKEKRETATLKCYPIPRHDTVYWYQQGPGQDPQFLISFYEKMQSDKGSIPDRFSAQQFSDYHSELNMSSLELGDSALYFCASSPPGATEAFFGQGTRLTVV.

This CDR3 is CASSTGAREAFF. CDR3 bases: TGTGCCAGCAGTACAGGGGCCCGTGAAGCTTTCTTT. The chain links TRBV27 to TRBJ1-1, with 7 bases that match TRBD1. Germline V gene data show CDR1 as MNHEY and CDR2 as SMNVEV (reference sequence). The CDR3 is 12 amino acids. The V and J ends lost 5 bases and 7 bases, in that order; junction bases with no gene match: 4.

The chain combines TRBV7-9 with TRBJ2-5; D possibly uses TRBD1 or TRBD2 (5 bases each). The ends were cut back, 4 bases at V and 4 bases at J, with 25 bases in the middle. CDR1 SEHNR and CDR2 FQNEAQ come from the germline V gene (reference sequence). The CDR3 is made up of 18 amino acids. CDR3 sequence reads: CASSSPPGSPQGRETQYF. In DNA form, the CDR3 reads TGTGCCAGCAGCTCCCCGCCAGGGTCCCCTCAAGGGAGAGAGACCCAGTACTTC.

The chain has TRBV5-6 and TRBJ2-5, with TRBD2 as a possible D gene (5 bases). Germline loops: CDR1 SGHDT, CDR2 YYEEEE. Trimming removed 4 bases from V and 5 bases from J, with 9 bases in between. The length of the CDR3 is 12 residues. CDR3 in amino acids: CASSRGGETQYF. CDR3 DNA: TGTGCCAGCAGCCGGGGTGGTGAGACCCAGTACTTC.

The chain couples TRBV20-1 to TRBJ1-5; D call uncertain. The CDR3 covers 14 residues. CDR1 DFQATT and CDR2 SNEGSKA come from the germline V gene (reference sequence). Trimming pared 1 base from V and 1 base from J, leaving 8 bases between. CDR3: CSARVGRSNQPQHF. CDR3 nucleotides: TGCAGTGCTAGAGTTGGGAGAAGCAATCAGCCCCAGCATTTT.

The chain links TRBV6-6 to TRBJ2-7; 9 bases are shared with TRBD1. The J segment lost 0 bases and the V segment lost 9 bases, leaving 3 bases of the junction unmatched. The CDR3 consists of 13 residues. The germline V gene encodes CDR1 MNHNY and CDR2 SVGAGI (reference sequence). The CDR3 spells CASGQGISYEQYF. The CDR3 DNA follows: TGTGCCAGTGGACAGGGGATCTCCTACGAGCAGTACTTC.

The genes are TRBV7-2 and TRBJ2-1, with 7 bases aligning to TRBD2. This CDR3 has 15 amino acids. V gave up 1 base and J gave up 3 bases; unmatched junction bases: 3. The V gene's germline CDR1 is SGHTA and CDR2 FQGNSA. DNA for the CDR3: TGTGCCAGCAGCTTAGGGGACTATCTCTACAATGAGCAGTTCTTC. Translation: CASSLGDYLYNEQFF. The complete variable domain, with remaining parts taken from reference TRBV7-2 and TRBJ2-1, reads GAGVSQSPSNKVTEKGKDVELRCDPISGHTALYWYRQSLGQGLEFLIYFQGNSAPDKSGLPSDRFSAERTGGSVSTLTIQRTQQEDSAVYLCASSLGDYLYNEQFFGPGTRLTVL.

V is TRBV6-2 or TRBV6-3 and J is TRBJ1-5; 7 bases agree with TRBD1. Germline CDR1 MNHEY, CDR2 SVGEGT. V lost 6 bases, J lost 7 bases, and 9 bases stayed unmatched. The CDR3 consists of 14 residues. The CDR3 DNA is TGTGCCAGCAGCCAGACAGGGTTGACACAGCCCCAGCATTTT. Translating gives CASSQTGLTQPQHF.

The chain employs TRBV29-1 and TRBJ1-4; D perhaps matches TRBD1 (6 bases). The CDR3 is 13 amino acids. Per the germline V gene, CDR1 is SQVTM and CDR2 is ANQGSEA. With 7 bases removed from V and 7 bases from J, the gap between germline ends came to 16 bases. In nucleotides, the CDR3 is TGCAGCGCAAACCACAGGGAAGGTGAAAAACTGTTTTTT. Protein: CSANHREGEKLFF.

The chain links TRBV20-1 to TRBJ2-5, with a weak D call TRBD2 (5 bases). Germline V gene sequence: CDR1 DFQATT, CDR2 SNEGSKA (reference sequence). The V and J ends lost 1 base and 4 bases respectively, with 10 bases between them. This CDR3 spans 13 amino acids. The CDR3 nucleotides are TGCAGTGCTAGAGCGGAACGGGGAGAGACCCAGTACTTC. Its translation is CSARAERGETQYF.